This TCR beta chain was retrieved from a study of blood T cell repertoires in COVID-19. Overall study: From the United States, Italy and Spain came samples of acute and convalescent COVID-19.

The method was immunoSEQ multiplex PCR; TCRdb's version includes in-frame clones alone and lacks a portion of them. The sample includes approximately 290,000 clones, about 80% seen only once; the top ten take 15% to 18%. The CDR3 has 14 amino acids. In germline, CDR1 is SGHTA, CDR2 FQGNSA. V lost 5 bases, J lost 0 bases, and 8 bases lay in between. The source material was peripheral blood. The origin of this receptor is a person aged 65 to 85 with COVID-19, enrolled during active disease. The chain recombines TRBV7-2 with TRBJ1-3; the D is unclear. The CDR3 sequence is CASSLNPSGNTIYF. In DNA form, the CDR3 reads TGTGCCAGCAGCCTAAATCCCTCTGGAAACACCATATATTTT.